The T cell receptor beta chain described here comes from a study of T cell repertoires in cytomegalovirus infection. Study background: Indications of both CMV infection and matching HLA type were provided by public TCR beta signatures. Whole-study results and caveats: Cumulated frequencies of public TCR beta families served to identify carriers of CMV plus the relevant HLA. CMV-specific HLA-C-restricted TCR beta clonotypes dominated the ex vivo response.

Using its own MiXCR run on the reads, TCRdb lists one record per CDR3 protein. Counted here are 180,000 or so distinct CDR3 sequences, approximately 18% occurring once; the ten biggest clones make up 20% to 25%. Remarks on this clonotype: Its specificity is not known.

The clonotype comes from a human donor in good health (CMV status not recorded). Some clones in this sample may be carry-over from other donors' samples. Material: CD8+ T cells from PBMCs.

CDR3 sequence (DNA): TGTGCCAGCAGCTTGGCTATTGAGATGAACACCGGGGAGCTGTTTTTT. This sequence encodes CASSLAIEMNTGELFF. The chain uses TRBV7-6 and TRBJ2-2; D gene unclear. Germline CDR1 SGHVS, CDR2 FNYEAQ. This CDR3 spans 16 amino acids. V gave up 3 bases and J gave up 1 base, with 12 bases separating them.